What follows is one TCR beta chain and its context. The data belong to a study of cytomegalovirus exposure and HLA in healthy donors. 60 Vbeta and 13 Jbeta primers were used in PCR. Measured with immunoSEQ multiplex PCR; TCRdb has only the in-frame clones, and not every one. Of about 210,000 clones in the sample, roughly 87% are singletons; the top ten hold roughly 0.98%. V lost 3 bases and J lost 4, with 3 bases in between. CDR1 and CDR2 (germline): SEHNR, FQNEAQ (reference sequence). The CDR3 has 11 residues. The sequence was collected from a boy between 2 and 10 years old in good health and CMV-seronegative. The sample taken for sequencing was PBMCs. The genes are TRBV7-9 and TRBJ1-1; no reliable D call. The DNA for the CDR3 is TGTGCCAGCAGCTTCGTCACTGAAGCTTTCTTT. Protein sequence: CASSFVTEAFF.